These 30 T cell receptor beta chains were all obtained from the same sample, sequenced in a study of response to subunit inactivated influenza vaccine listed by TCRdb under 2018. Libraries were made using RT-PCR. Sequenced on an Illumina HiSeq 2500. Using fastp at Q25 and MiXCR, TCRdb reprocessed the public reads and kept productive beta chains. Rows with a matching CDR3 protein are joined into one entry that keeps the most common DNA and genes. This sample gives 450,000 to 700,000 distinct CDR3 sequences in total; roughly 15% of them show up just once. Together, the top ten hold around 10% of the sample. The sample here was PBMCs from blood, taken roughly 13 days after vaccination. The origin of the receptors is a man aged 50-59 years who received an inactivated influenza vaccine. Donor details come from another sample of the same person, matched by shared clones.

The CDR3 spells CASSFRLIQGATDTQYF. The DNA for the CDR3 is TGTGCCAGCAGTTTCCGTCTGATCCAAGGGGCCACAGATACGCAGTATTTT. V is TRBV27 and J is TRBJ2-3; D might be TRBD1 (5 bases). Between the trimmed V and J ends, which lost 3 bases and 2 bases, there was a span of 18 bases. From germline, CDR1 is MNHEY and CDR2 SMNVEV (reference sequence). The CDR3 contains 17 residues.

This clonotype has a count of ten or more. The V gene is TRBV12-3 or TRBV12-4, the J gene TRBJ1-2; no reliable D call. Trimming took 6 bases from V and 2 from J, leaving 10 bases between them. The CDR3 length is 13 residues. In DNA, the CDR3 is TGTGCCAGCAGATACAGCCTAAACTATGGCTACACCTTC. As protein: CASRYSLNYGYTF.

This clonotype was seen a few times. This CDR3 is CASSVSGNNQPQHF. The CDR3 DNA reads TGTGCCAGCAGCGTATCAGGGAACAATCAGCCCCAGCATTTT. The chain is built from TRBV9 and TRBJ1-5; TRBD1 is a possible D gene (5 bases). V lost 1 base, J lost 3 bases, and 8 bases lay in between. This CDR3 is 14 amino acids long. CDR1 and CDR2 (germline): SGDLS, YYNGEE.

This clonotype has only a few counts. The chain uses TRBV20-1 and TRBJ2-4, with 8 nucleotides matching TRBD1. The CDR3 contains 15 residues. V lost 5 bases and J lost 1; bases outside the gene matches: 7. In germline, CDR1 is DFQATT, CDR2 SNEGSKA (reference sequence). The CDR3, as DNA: TGCAGTGCTGATCAACGGACAGGGGCCAAAAACATTCAGTACTTC. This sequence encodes CSADQRTGAKNIQYF.

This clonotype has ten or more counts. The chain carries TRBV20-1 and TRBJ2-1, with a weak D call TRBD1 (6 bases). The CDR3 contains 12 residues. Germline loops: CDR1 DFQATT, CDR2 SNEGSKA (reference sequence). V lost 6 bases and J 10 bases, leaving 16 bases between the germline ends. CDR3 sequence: CSARGQLREQFF. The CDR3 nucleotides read TGCAGTGCAAGGGGACAATTGAGGGAGCAGTTCTTC.

DNA of the CDR3: TGCAGCGTTGATGGGGCGGGAGGGCCCTACGAGCAGTACTTC. Its protein product is CSVDGAGGPYEQYF. The V and J genes are TRBV29-1 and TRBJ2-7; the match to TRBD2 covers 9 bases. Germline values: CDR1 SQVTM, CDR2 ANQGSEA. The length of the CDR3 is 14 residues. The trim removed 3 bases at V and 2 bases at J, leaving 5 bases unmatched.

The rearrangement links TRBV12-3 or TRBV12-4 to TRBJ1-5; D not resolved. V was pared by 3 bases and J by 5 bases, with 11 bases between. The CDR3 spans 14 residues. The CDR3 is CASSFSLTYQPQHF. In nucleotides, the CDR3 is TGTGCCAGCAGTTTTTCACTAACGTATCAGCCCCAGCATTTT.

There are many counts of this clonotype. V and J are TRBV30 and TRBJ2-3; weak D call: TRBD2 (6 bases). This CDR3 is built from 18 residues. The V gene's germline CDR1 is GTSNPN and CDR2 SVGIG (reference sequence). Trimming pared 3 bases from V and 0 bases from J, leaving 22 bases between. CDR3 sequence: CAWRGLGGLFLSTDTQYF. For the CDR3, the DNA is TGTGCCTGGAGGGGACTCGGGGGTCTATTTCTTAGCACAGATACGCAGTATTTT. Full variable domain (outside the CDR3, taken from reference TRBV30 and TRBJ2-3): SQTIHQWPATLVQPVGSPLSLECTVEGTSNPNLYWYRQAAGRGLQLLFYSVGIGQISSEVPQNLSASRPQDRQFILSSKKLLLSDSGFYLCAWRGLGGLFLSTDTQYFGPGTRLTVL.

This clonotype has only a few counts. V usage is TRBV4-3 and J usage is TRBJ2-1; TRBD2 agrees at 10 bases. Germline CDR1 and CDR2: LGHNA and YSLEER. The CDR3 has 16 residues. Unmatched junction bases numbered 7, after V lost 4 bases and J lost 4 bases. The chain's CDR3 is CASSPGASGSYNEQFF. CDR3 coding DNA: TGCGCCAGCAGCCCTGGTGCTAGCGGGAGTTACAATGAGCAGTTCTTC.

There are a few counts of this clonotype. Here the CDR3 reads CASAISSYNEQFF. In DNA form, the CDR3 reads TGTGCCAGCGCGATTAGCTCCTACAATGAGCAGTTCTTC. This chain connects TRBV9 to TRBJ2-1, with D unresolved. V was pared by 7 bases and J by 0 bases, with 8 bases between. The CDR3 spans 13 residues. The V gene's germline CDR1 is SGDLS and CDR2 YYNGEE.

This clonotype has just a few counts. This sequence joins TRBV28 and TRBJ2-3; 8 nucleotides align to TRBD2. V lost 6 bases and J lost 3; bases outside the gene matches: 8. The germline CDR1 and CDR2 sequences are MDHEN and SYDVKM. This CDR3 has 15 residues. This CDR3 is CASSKPGLVTDTQYF. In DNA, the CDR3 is TGTGCCAGCAGCAAACCGGGACTAGTTACAGATACGCAGTATTTT.

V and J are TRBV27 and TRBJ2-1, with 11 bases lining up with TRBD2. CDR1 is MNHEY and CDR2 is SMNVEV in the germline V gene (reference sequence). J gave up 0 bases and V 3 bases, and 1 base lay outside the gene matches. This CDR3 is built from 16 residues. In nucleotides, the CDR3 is TGTGCCAGCAGTTTTACTAGCGGGAGCTCCTACAATGAGCAGTTCTTC. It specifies CASSFTSGSSYNEQFF.

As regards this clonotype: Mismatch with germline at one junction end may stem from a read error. CDR3 amino acids: CASGFGPAETQYF. The DNA of the CDR3 is TGTGCCAGCGGTTTCGGGCCAGCAGAGACCCAGTACTTC. The chain links TRBV12-3 or TRBV12-4 to TRBJ2-5; D not resolved. This CDR3 region has 13 residues.

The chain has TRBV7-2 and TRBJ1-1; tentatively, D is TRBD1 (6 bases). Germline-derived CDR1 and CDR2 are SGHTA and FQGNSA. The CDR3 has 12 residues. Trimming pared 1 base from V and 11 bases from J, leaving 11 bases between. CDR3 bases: TGTGCCAGCAGCTTAGATAGGGGGGCCGCTTTCTTT. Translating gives CASSLDRGAAFF.

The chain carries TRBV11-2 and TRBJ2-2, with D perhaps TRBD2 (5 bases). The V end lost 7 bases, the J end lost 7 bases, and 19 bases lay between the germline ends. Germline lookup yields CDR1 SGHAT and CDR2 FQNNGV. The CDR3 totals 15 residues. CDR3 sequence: CASNQQLVRGGELFF. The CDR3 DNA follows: TGTGCCAGCAACCAACAATTAGTCCGGGGCGGGGAGCTGTTTTTT.

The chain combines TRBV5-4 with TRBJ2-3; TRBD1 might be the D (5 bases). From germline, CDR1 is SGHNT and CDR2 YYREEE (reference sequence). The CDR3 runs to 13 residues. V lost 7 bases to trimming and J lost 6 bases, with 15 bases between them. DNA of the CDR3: TGTGCCAGCCAGGGCCTAACGCGGGATACGCAGTATTTT. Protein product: CASQGLTRDTQYF.

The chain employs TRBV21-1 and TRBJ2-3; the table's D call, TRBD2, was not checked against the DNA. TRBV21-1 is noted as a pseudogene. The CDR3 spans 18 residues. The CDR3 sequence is CASSLYFLGGLNTDTQYF. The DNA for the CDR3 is TGTGCCAGCAGTCTATATTTCCTCGGGGGACTGAACACAGATACGCAGTATTTT.

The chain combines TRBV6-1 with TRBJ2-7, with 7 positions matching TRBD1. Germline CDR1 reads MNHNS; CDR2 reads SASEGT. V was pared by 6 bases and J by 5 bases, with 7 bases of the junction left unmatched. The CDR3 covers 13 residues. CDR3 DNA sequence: TGTGCCAGCAGAAGACAGGGTAGGAACGAGCAGTACTTC. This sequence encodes CASRRQGRNEQYF.

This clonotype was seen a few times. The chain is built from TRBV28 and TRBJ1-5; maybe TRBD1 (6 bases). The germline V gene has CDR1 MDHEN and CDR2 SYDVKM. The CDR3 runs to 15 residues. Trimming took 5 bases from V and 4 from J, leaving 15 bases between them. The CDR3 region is CASSVRDIYNQPQHF. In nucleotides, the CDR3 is TGTGCCAGCAGTGTCCGGGACATCTATAATCAGCCCCAGCATTTT.

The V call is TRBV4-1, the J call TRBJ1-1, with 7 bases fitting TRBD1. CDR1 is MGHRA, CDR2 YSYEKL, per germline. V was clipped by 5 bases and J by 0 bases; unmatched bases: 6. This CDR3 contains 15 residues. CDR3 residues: CASSRRQGVNTEAFF. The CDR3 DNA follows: TGCGCCAGCAGCAGGCGACAGGGTGTGAACACTGAAGCTTTCTTT.

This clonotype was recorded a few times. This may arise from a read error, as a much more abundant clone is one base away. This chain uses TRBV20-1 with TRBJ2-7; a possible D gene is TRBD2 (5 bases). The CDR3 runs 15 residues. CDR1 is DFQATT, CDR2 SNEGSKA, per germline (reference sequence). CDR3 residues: CCARDSRRVTYEQYF. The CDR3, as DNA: TGCTGTGCTAGAGATTCCCGGCGGGTAACCTACGAGCAGTACTTC.

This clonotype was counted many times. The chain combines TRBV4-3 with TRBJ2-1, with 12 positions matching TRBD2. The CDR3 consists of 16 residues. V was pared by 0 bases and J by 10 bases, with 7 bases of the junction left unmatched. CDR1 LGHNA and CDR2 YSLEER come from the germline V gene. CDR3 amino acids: CASSQDSKLAGGEQFF. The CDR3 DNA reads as TGCGCCAGCAGCCAAGATAGTAAGCTAGCGGGGGGGGAGCAGTTCTTC.

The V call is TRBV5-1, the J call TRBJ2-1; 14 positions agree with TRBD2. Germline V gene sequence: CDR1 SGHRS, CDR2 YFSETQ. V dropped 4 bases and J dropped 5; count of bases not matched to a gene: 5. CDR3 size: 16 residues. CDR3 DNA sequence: TGCGCCAGCAGCCTCGGGACTAGCGGGAGAAACAATGAGCAGTTCTTC. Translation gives CASSLGTSGRNNEQFF.

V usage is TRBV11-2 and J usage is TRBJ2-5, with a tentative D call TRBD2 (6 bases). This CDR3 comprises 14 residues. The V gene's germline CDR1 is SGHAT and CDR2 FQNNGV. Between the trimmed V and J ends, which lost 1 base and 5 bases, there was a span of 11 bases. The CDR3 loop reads CASSLGREVETQYF. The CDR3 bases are TGTGCCAGCAGCTTAGGAAGGGAGGTGGAGACCCAGTACTTC.

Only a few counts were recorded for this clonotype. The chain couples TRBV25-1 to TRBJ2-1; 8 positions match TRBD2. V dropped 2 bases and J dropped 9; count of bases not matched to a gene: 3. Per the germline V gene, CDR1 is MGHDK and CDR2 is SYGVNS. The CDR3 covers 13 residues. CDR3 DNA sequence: TGTGCCAGCAGTGAAACAAGCGGGGGTGAGCAGTTCTTC. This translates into CASSETSGGEQFF.

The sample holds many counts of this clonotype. CDR3 DNA: TGTGCCAGCAGTGCAATAGCGGGGGGGTCAAATGAGCAGTTCTTC. The encoded protein is CASSAIAGGSNEQFF. The chain joins TRBV6-1 to TRBJ2-1, with 11 positions matching TRBD2. Germline CDR1 MNHNS, CDR2 SASEGT. The V segment lost 4 bases and the J segment 7 bases; nucleotides outside the gene matches: 6. This CDR3 is 15 amino acids long.

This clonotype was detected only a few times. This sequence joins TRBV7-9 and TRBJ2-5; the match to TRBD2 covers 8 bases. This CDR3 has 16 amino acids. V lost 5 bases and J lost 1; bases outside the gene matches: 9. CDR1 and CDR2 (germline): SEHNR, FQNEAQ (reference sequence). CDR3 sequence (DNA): TGTGCCAGCAGCGAACTAGCGGCGACTATCCAAGAGACCCAGTACTTC. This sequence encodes CASSELAATIQETQYF.

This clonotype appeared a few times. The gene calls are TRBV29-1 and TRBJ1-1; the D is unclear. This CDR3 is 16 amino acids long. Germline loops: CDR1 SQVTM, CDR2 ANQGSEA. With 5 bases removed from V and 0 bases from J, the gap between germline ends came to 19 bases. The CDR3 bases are TGCAGCGTTAACCCCATCTCGAGCTTGTTGAACACTGAAGCTTTCTTT. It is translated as CSVNPISSLLNTEAFF.

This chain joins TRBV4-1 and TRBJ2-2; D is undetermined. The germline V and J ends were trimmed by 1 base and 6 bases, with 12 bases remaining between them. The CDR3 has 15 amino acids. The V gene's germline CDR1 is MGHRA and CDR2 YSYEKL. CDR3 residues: CASSQGGTTPGELFF. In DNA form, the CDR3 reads TGCGCCAGCAGCCAAGGTGGAACCACCCCCGGGGAGCTGTTTTTT.

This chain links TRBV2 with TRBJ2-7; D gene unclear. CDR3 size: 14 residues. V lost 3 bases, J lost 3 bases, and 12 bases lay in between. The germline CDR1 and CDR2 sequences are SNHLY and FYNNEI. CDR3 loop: CASSDGYRRYEQYF. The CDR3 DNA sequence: TGTGCCAGCAGTGATGGGTACAGACGCTACGAGCAGTACTTC.